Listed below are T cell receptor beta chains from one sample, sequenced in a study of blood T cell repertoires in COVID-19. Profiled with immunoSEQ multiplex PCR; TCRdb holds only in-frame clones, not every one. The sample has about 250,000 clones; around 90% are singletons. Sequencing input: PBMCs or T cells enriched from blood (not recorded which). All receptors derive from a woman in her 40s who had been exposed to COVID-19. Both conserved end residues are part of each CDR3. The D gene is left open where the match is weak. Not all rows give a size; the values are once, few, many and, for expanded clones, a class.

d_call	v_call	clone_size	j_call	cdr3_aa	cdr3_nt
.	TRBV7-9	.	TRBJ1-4	CASSWGQVANEKLFF	TGTGCCAGCAGCTGGGGGCAGGTAGCTAATGAAAAACTGTTTTTT
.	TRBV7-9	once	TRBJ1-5	CASSKTGSQPQHF	TGTGCCAGCAGTAAAACAGGGTCCCAGCCCCAGCATTTT
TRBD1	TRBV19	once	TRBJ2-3	CASSRGQGAPTDTQYF	TGTGCCAGTAGTAGGGGACAGGGGGCCCCCACAGATACGCAGTATTTT
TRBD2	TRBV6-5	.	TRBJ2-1	CASRIAGGLYNEQFF	TGTGCCAGCCGGATAGCGGGGGGGCTCTACAATGAGCAGTTCTTC
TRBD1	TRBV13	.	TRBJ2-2	CASSRDRAGAGELFF	TGTGCCAGCAGCCGGGACAGGGCCGGGGCCGGGGAGCTGTTTTTT
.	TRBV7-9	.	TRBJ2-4	CASSQGLAKNIQYF	TGTGCCAGCAGCCAGGGGCTAGCCAAAAACATTCAGTACTTC
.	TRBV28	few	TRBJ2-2	CASSQPTGTNTGELFF	TGTGCCAGCAGTCAACCGACAGGAACGAACACCGGGGAGCTGTTTTTT
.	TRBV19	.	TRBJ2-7	CASSSSSGTLDEQYF	TGTGCCAGTAGCTCCTCCTCAGGAACGTTGGACGAGCAGTACTTC
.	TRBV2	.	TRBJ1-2	CASSEARRPGYGYTF	TGTGCCAGCAGTGAAGCGCGGCGTCCGGGCTATGGCTACACCTTC
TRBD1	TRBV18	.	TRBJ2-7	CASSSGTDSYEQYF	TGTGCCAGCTCATCCGGGACAGATTCCTACGAGCAGTACTTC
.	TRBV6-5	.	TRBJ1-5	CASSYSRVSNQPQHF	TGTGCCAGCAGTTACTCGAGGGTTAGCAATCAGCCCCAGCATTTT
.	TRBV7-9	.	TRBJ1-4	CASSPGQTEGGANEKLFF	TGTGCCAGCAGCCCTGGACAGACCGAGGGTGGAGCTAATGAAAAACTGTTTTTT
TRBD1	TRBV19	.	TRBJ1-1	CASSTQGARTEAFF	TGTGCCAGTAGTACACAGGGGGCAAGAACTGAAGCTTTCTTT
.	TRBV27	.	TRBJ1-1	CASSLILNTEAFF	TGTGCCAGCAGTTTAATCTTGAACACTGAAGCTTTCTTT
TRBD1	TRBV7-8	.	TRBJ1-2	CASSLAGTGPSGYTF	TGTGCCAGCAGCTTAGCCGGGACAGGGCCAAGTGGCTACACCTTC
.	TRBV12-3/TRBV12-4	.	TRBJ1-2	CASSLGTSYGYTF	TGTGCCAGCAGTCTAGGGACTTCCTATGGCTACACCTTC
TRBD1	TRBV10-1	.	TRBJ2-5	CASSESTLTGGWETQYF	TGCGCCAGCAGTGAGTCGACCTTGACAGGGGGTTGGGAGACCCAGTACTTC
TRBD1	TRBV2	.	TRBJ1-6	CASSPRQGADSPLHF	TGTGCCAGCAGCCCCCGACAGGGGGCCGATTCACCCCTCCACTTT
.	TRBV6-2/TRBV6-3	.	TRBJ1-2	CASSYRAGGAVGYTF	TGTGCCAGCAGTTACAGAGCGGGGGGCGCGGTCGGCTACACCTTC
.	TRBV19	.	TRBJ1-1	CASSSQAQVLGTEAFF	TGTGCCAGTAGTAGCCAAGCACAGGTGTTAGGCACTGAAGCTTTCTTT
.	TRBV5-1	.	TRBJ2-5	CASSLPGQTQETQYF	TGCGCCAGCAGCTTGCCGGGACAAACTCAAGAGACCCAGTACTTC
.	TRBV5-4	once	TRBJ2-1	CASSFRASSYNEQFF	TGTGCCAGCAGCTTCAGGGCTAGCTCCTACAATGAGCAGTTCTTC
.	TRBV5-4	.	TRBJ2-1	CASSLLRETDNEQFF	TGTGCCAGCAGCTTGTTACGGGAAACCGACAATGAGCAGTTCTTC
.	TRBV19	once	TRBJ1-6	CATSPGHLNSPLHF	TGTGCCACCTCGCCGGGACACCTTAATTCACCCCTCCACTTT
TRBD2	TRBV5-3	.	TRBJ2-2	CARSLTSAGELFF	TGTGCCAGAAGCTTGACTAGCGCCGGGGAGCTGTTTTTT
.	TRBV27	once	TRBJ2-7	CASSSIDSYEQYF	TGTGCCAGCAGTTCGATAGACTCCTACGAGCAGTACTTC
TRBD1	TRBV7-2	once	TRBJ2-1	CASSTPGQTYNEQFF	TGTGCCAGCAGTACACCGGGACAGACCTACAATGAGCAGTTCTTC
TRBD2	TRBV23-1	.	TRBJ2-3	CASSRTSGSRADTQYF	TGCGCCAGCAGTCGGACTAGCGGGAGTAGGGCAGATACGCAGTATTTT
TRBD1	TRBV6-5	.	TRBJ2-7	CASSLGQGIVHEQYF	TGTGCCAGCAGTTTAGGACAGGGTATTGTACACGAGCAGTACTTC
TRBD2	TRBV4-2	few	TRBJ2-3	CASSQRSTSGTDTQYF	TGTGCCAGCAGCCAACGCTCGACTAGCGGCACAGATACGCAGTATTTT
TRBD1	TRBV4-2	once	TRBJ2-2	CASSQGQGDTGELFF	TGTGCCAGCAGCCAGGGACAGGGGGACACCGGGGAGCTGTTTTTT
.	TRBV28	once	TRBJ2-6	CASSTPGALLSGANVLTF	TGTGCCAGCAGTACCCCAGGGGCGCTGCTTTCTGGGGCCAACGTCCTGACTTTC
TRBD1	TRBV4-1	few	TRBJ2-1	CASSQGTGKGIYNEQFF	TGCGCCAGCAGCCAGGGGACAGGGAAAGGGATATACAATGAGCAGTTCTTC
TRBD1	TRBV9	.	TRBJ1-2	CASGPGQGVGYTF	TGTGCCAGCGGGCCGGGACAGGGAGTTGGCTACACCTTC
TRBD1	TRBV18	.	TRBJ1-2	CASSPQTGVSGYTF	TGTGCCAGCTCACCACAGACAGGGGTGAGTGGCTACACCTTC
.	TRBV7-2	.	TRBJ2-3	CASSLVLADTQYF	TGTGCCAGCAGTCTGGTGCTAGCAGATACGCAGTATTTT
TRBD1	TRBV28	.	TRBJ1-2	CASSFSGETGGDYGYTF	TGTGCCAGCAGTTTTTCGGGCGAAACAGGGGGCGATTATGGCTACACCTTC
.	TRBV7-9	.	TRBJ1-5	CASSLVGGGENQPQHF	TGTGCCAGCAGCTTAGTCGGAGGGGGGGAGAATCAGCCCCAGCATTTT
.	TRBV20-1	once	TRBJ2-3	CSASQPEADTQYF	TGCAGTGCTAGTCAGCCGGAGGCAGATACGCAGTATTTT
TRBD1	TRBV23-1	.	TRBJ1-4	CASSPLARGQRDEKLFF	TGCGCCAGCAGTCCCCTCGCGAGGGGGCAGCGGGATGAAAAACTGTTTTTT
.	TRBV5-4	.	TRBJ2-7	CASSLAGSYEQYF	TGTGCCAGCAGCTTGGCAGGTTCCTACGAGCAGTACTTC
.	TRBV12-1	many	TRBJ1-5	CASSFVGTVSNQPQHF	TGTGCCAGCAGCTTTGTAGGGACAGTTAGCAATCAGCCCCAGCATTTT
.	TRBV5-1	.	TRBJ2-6	CASKTDSGANVLTF	TGCGCCAGCAAAACAGACTCTGGGGCCAACGTCCTGACTTTC
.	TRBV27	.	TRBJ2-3	CASRNTLRGLVDTQYF	TGTGCCAGCAGGAACACCCTCAGGGGTCTGGTCGATACGCAGTATTTT
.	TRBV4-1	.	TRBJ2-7	CASSHKGQPYEQYF	TGCGCCAGCAGCCACAAGGGGCAGCCCTACGAGCAGTACTTC
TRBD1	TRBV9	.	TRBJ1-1	CASSVGQFMNTEAFF	TGTGCCAGCAGCGTGGGACAGTTCATGAACACTGAAGCTTTCTTT
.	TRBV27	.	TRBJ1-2	CASNNRTLNYGYTF	TGTGCCAGCAACAACAGGACCTTAAACTATGGCTACACCTTC
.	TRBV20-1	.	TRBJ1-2	CSASPGANYGYTF	TGCAGTGCTAGTCCAGGGGCCAACTATGGCTACACCTTC
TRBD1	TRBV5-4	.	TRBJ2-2	CASSSGQGASGELFF	TGTGCCAGCAGCTCGGGACAGGGGGCTTCCGGGGAGCTGTTTTTT
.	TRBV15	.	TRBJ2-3	CATSTFSLGADTQYF	TGTGCCACCAGCACTTTCTCCTTAGGGGCAGATACGCAGTATTTT
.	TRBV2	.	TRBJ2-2	CASSEARAGGELFF	TGTGCCAGCAGTGAAGCGCGGGCTGGCGGGGAGCTGTTTTTT
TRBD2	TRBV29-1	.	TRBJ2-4	CSVTSGREGKNIQYF	TGCAGCGTTACTAGCGGGAGGGAGGGCAAAAACATTCAGTACTTC
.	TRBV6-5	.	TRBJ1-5	CASSYSSGGQPQHF	TGTGCCAGCAGTTACTCGTCGGGGGGTCAGCCCCAGCATTTT
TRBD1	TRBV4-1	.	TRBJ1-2	CASSPRDSNYGYTF	TGCGCCAGCAGCCCCCGGGACAGTAACTATGGCTACACCTTC
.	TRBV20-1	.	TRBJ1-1	CSASPNTEAFF	TGCAGTGCTAGTCCTAACACTGAAGCTTTCTTT